This T cell receptor (beta chain) was identified in a study of beta chain features in type 1 diabetes. Study-wide findings and caveats: Patients with Type 1 diabetes showed moderately but significantly shorter TCRB CDR3s in all four CD4+ subsets.

Reverse transcription of all isolated RNA meant that expressed TCRB transcripts were sequenced. The table came from immunoSEQ multiplex PCR; TCRdb's copy has only in-frame clones and leaves some out. Of roughly 700,000 clones in the sample, about an eighth were seen once. Notes on this clone: What it recognizes is unknown.

Germline loops: CDR1 MDHEN, CDR2 SYDVKM. The length of the CDR3 is 11 residues. Trimming took off 10 bases at V and 4 bases at J, with 10 bases between the two ends. Sequenced material: naive CD4+ T cells from blood. The clonotype originates from a man between 18 and 35 years old with type 1 diabetes. The chain combines TRBV28 with TRBJ1-1; no firm D call. The CDR3 is CATGPSTEAFF. CDR3 in DNA: TGTGCCACCGGGCCCTCCACTGAAGCTTTCTTT.